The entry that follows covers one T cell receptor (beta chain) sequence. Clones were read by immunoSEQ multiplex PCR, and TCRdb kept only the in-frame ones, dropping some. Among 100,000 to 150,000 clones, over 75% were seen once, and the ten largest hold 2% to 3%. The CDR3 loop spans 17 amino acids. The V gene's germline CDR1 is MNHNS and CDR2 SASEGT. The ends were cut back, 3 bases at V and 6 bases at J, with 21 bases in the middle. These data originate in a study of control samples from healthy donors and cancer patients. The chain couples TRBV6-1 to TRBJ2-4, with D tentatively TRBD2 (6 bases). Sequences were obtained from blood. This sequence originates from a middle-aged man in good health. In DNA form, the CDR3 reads TGTGCCAGCAGTGAGGGGGGTGTTGTGGGCCGAGTAAACATTCAGTACTTC. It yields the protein CASSEGGVVGRVNIQYF.